This entry lists 7 T cell receptor beta chains sequenced from one sample in a study of blood T cell repertoires in COVID-19. TCRdb keeps only in-frame clones here, not all; method: immunoSEQ multiplex PCR. The table shows tens of thousands of clones, with approximately 80% occurring only once. The sample was peripheral blood. The receptors stem from a woman aged 55-69 years with acute or convalescent COVID-19.

This sequence joins TRBV19 and TRBJ1-6; maybe TRBD1 (5 bases). Trimming cost V 7 bases and J 0 bases, with 13 bases left between them. The CDR3 is 16 amino acids. Germline loops: CDR1 LNHDA, CDR2 SQIVND (reference sequence). Here the CDR3 reads CASTDSKSSYNSPLHF. DNA for the CDR3: TGTGCCAGTACAGACAGTAAGAGCTCCTATAATTCACCCCTCCACTTT.

The chain carries TRBV5-6 and TRBJ2-7; weak D call: TRBD1 (6 bases). This CDR3 contains 14 residues. V lost 4 bases and J lost 4, with 15 bases in between. Per the germline V gene, CDR1 is SGHDT and CDR2 is YYEEEE. DNA for the CDR3: TGTGCCAGCAGCGACACTATCAGGGGTTACGAGCAGTACTTC. Translated: CASSDTIRGYEQYF.

The chain carries TRBV10-2 and TRBJ1-2; D not certain. Germline lookup yields CDR1 WSHSY and CDR2 SAAADI. The CDR3 covers 13 residues. Trimming removed 3 bases at V and 4 bases at J, with 9 bases between. CDR3 amino acids: CASSEMRVYGYTF. Here the CDR3 DNA reads TGCGCCAGCAGTGAAATGAGGGTCTATGGCTACACCTTC.

The chain couples TRBV29-1 to TRBJ1-1, with 8 bases matching TRBD1. CDR1 is SQVTM, CDR2 ANQGSEA, per germline. After removal of 7 bases from V and 10 bases from J, the junction contained 8 bases not matched to a gene. CDR3 size: 11 residues. Here the CDR3 reads CSDYRDRRAFF. CDR3 DNA: TGCAGCGATTACCGGGACAGGAGAGCTTTCTTT.

This clone was found a few times. The chain couples TRBV5-1 to TRBJ2-7; possibly TRBD1 for D (6 bases). This CDR3 is 12 amino acids long. CDR1 and CDR2 from the germline V gene are SGHRS and YFSETQ. Trimming took 3 bases from V and 9 from J, leaving 13 bases between them. Here the CDR3 DNA reads TGCGCCAGCAGCTCCGGACAGAGATGGCAGTACTTC. Its protein is CASSSGQRWQYF.

This chain uses TRBV10-3 with TRBJ1-1; D possibly corresponds to TRBD1 (6 bases). This CDR3 comprises 16 residues. Trimming took off 2 bases at V and 0 bases at J, with 13 bases between the two ends. Per germline, CDR1 ENHRY and CDR2 SYGVKD. DNA of the CDR3: TGTGCCATCAGTGAGGCTCAGGGGATCCTGAACACTGAAGCTTTCTTT. As protein: CAISEAQGILNTEAFF.

For the CDR3, the DNA is TGTGCCAGCAGCCAGTTCCTCGAGACTGAAGCTTTCTTT. Translated, it gives CASSQFLETEAFF. The chain carries TRBV3-1 (or the pseudogene TRBV3-2) and TRBJ1-1; D gene unclear. V dropped 3 bases and J dropped 5 bases, with 10 bases sitting between them. This CDR3 comprises 13 residues. CDR1 and CDR2 from the germline V gene are LGHDT and YNNKEL (reference sequence).